A selection of T cell receptor beta chains follows, all from one sample in a study of T-cell reconstitution after alpha-beta-depleted transplantation in children. TCRdb processed the PCR reads anew with MiXCR; each CDR3 protein has one entry. The repertoire holds 350,000 to 450,000 distinct CDR3 sequences, with 13% as singletons. The source material was PBMCs, sampled from the stem cell graft. The receptors derive from a human donor who donated a stem cell graft to a child with Fanconi anemia. CDR3s include the opening cysteine and the closing phenylalanine or tryptophan. The D gene is left open where the match is weak. The listing skips clone size in some rows; elsewhere it reads once, few, many or a size class.

j_gene,len,v_gene,d_gene,abundance,CDR3nt,CDR3aa
TRBJ2-5,16,TRBV18,NA,NA,TGTGCCAGCTCACCATCTAAGGCCCCTTCTCAAGAGACCCAGTACTTC,CASSPSKAPSQETQYF
TRBJ2-5,16,TRBV28,TRBD1,NA,TGTGCCAGCAGTACTCCGGGACAGGGCCCTCCCGAGACCCAGTACTTC,CASSTPGQGPPETQYF
TRBJ2-1,13,TRBV5-1,NA,many,TGCGCCAGCAGCTTGGTGCAGGCCAATGAGCAGTTCTTC,CASSLVQANEQFF
TRBJ2-4,12,TRBV30,NA,NA,TGTGCCTGGTCCACAGCCAAAAACATTCAGTACTTC,CAWSTAKNIQYF
TRBJ2-1,12,TRBV3-1,NA,NA,TGTGCCAGCAGCCAAGAGGGCAGGGGGCAGTTCTTC,CASSQEGRGQFF
TRBJ2-1,14,TRBV9,NA,many,TGTGCCAGCAGCGTTTCCCAGATTTACAATGAGCAGTTCTTC,CASSVSQIYNEQFF
TRBJ1-1,15,TRBV10-2,NA,many,TGCGCCAGCAGTGATCGGGTCTTCCCGAACACTGAAGCTTTCTTT,CASSDRVFPNTEAFF
TRBJ2-2,15,TRBV5-1,NA,NA,TGCGCCAGCAGGTTTGACAGTACGAACACCGGGGAGCTGTTTTTT,CASRFDSTNTGELFF
TRBJ2-3,13,TRBV18,NA,NA,TGTGCCAGCTCACCTTCGGGACGGAGCACGCAGTATTTT,CASSPSGRSTQYF
TRBJ2-5,16,TRBV5-1,NA,NA,TGCGCCAGCAGCTTCGAACCTGGGAGAATGCCTGAGACCCAGTACTTC,CASSFEPGRMPETQYF
TRBJ1-2,11,TRBV30,NA,NA,TGTGCCTGGAGCGGGGGCGGTGGCTACACCTTC,CAWSGGGGYTF
TRBJ2-1,14,TRBV30,NA,many,TGTGCCTGGAGTGTAGAGGACGGAAGGAATGAGCAGTTCTTC,CAWSVEDGRNEQFF
TRBJ2-3,15,TRBV5-1,TRBD1,many,TGCGCCAGCAGCCCAGGGACAGGGGGTATGGATACGCAGTATTTT,CASSPGTGGMDTQYF
TRBJ1-5,12,TRBV6-1,NA,many,TGTGCCAGTGTCGGCTCTGGTCAGCCCCAGCATTTT,CASVGSGQPQHF
TRBJ1-6,16,TRBV20-1,TRBD1,few,TGCAGTGCCGGGCTTATCGGGACAGGGGGTAATTCACCCCTCCACTTT,CSAGLIGTGGNSPLHF
TRBJ2-3,15,TRBV15,NA,NA,TGTGCCACCAGCAGAGGGGCCCTCAACAAAGATACGCAGTATTTT,CATSRGALNKDTQYF
TRBJ1-5,13,TRBV3-1,NA,few,TGTGCCAGCAGCCTATTCTTAGATCAGCCCCAGCATTTT,CASSLFLDQPQHF
TRBJ2-4,14,TRBV7-2,TRBD1,NA,TGTGCCAGCAGCCCGAGGGACAGGGGAAACATTCAGTACTTC,CASSPRDRGNIQYF
TRBJ1-5,22,TRBV2,NA,NA,TGTGCCAGCAGTGGAGGGAGGGTAGCAGGGGATGTTTCCCACCTGAGCAATCAGCCCCAGCATTTT,CASSGGRVAGDVSHLSNQPQHF
TRBJ2-3,16,TRBV7-8,TRBD2,NA,TGTGCCAGCAGCCGCGCTAGCGGGGTGCGCACAGATACGCAGTATTTT,CASSRASGVRTDTQYF
TRBJ2-1,13,TRBV12-3/TRBV12-4,NA,NA,TGTGCCAGCAGTTTATCAGTTTACAATGAGCAGTTCTTC,CASSLSVYNEQFF
TRBJ2-6,16,TRBV6-2/TRBV6-3,NA,NA,TGTGCCAGCAGTCGGGGCCTAACCTCTGGGGCCAACGTCCTGACTTTC,CASSRGLTSGANVLTF
TRBJ2-5,15,TRBV9,NA,NA,TGTGCCAGCAGCGTAGCCACAGCCTACCAAGAGACCCAGTACTTC,CASSVATAYQETQYF
TRBJ1-1,15,TRBV18,TRBD1,few,TGTGCCAGCTCACCCCGTGGACAGGGGGGCACTGAAGCTTTCTTT,CASSPRGQGGTEAFF
TRBJ2-5,12,TRBV18,NA,few,TGTGCCAGCTCACCACCGGATGAGACCCAGTACTTC,CASSPPDETQYF
TRBJ1-3,14,TRBV4-2,NA,NA,TGTGCCAGCAGCCAAGAAATCGGAGGAAACACCATATATTTT,CASSQEIGGNTIYF
TRBJ1-2,15,TRBV20-1,NA,NA,TGCAGTGCTCCACCGAGGGATCCCTCTAACTATGGCTACACCTTC,CSAPPRDPSNYGYTF
TRBJ2-6,18,TRBV12-3/TRBV12-4,TRBD2,few,TGTGCCAGCACCAAGGGGCTAGCGGGGGGGTATGGGGCCAACGTCCTGACTTTC,CASTKGLAGGYGANVLTF
TRBJ2-2,18,TRBV7-8,TRBD1,NA,TGTGCCAGCAGCCCTAACCCTTGGGACAGGGGAAACACCGGGGAGCTGTTTTTT,CASSPNPWDRGNTGELFF
TRBJ2-5,15,TRBV10-3,TRBD2,few,TGTGCCACCTTTGACCCTAGCGGTTATGAAGAGACCCAGTACTTC,CATFDPSGYEETQYF
TRBJ2-7,14,TRBV18,NA,few,TGTGCCAGCTCAGGGGGTATCTCTTCCTACGAGCAGTACTTC,CASSGGISSYEQYF
TRBJ2-1,15,TRBV12-5,NA,NA,TGTGCTAGTGGTTTGTCTTGGGCAAATTACAATGAGCAGTTCTTC,CASGLSWANYNEQFF
TRBJ1-1,13,TRBV2,NA,NA,TGTGCCAGCAGTGACGACAAGAACACTGAAGCTTTCTTT,CASSDDKNTEAFF
TRBJ1-5,15,TRBV6-2/TRBV6-3,NA,few,TGTGCCAGCAGCGGGGGTGGAGGAGGGAATCAGCCCCAGCATTTT,CASSGGGGGNQPQHF
TRBJ2-5,14,TRBV20-1,NA,few,TGCAGTGCTAGAGATCAGGGCAGTCAAGAGACCCAGTACTTC,CSARDQGSQETQYF
TRBJ1-1,11,TRBV18,NA,once,TGTGCCAGCTCACCACAGTATGAAGCTTTCTTT,CASSPQYEAFF
TRBJ2-7,17,TRBV5-5,TRBD1,NA,TGTGCCAGCAGCGTACAACCGGGACAGGGGACCTTTTTGGAGCAGTACTTC,CASSVQPGQGTFLEQYF
TRBJ2-2,15,TRBV6-2/TRBV6-3,NA,few,TGTGCCAGCAGTTATCCGACAGGTTTCACCGGGGAGCTGTTTTTT,CASSYPTGFTGELFF